These 8 T cell receptor beta chains were all obtained from the same sample, sequenced in a study of shared clonotypes between healthy human individuals (dated by TCRdb to about 2020). The library relied on the immunoSEQ multiplex PCR assay. TCRdb stores this immuneACCESS table with in-frame sequences only. Part of the clones is absent; in the studies checked, under half of the shortfall reflects unresolved V genes, and no reason is known for the rest. This sample comprises some 1,100,000 clones, 75% to 85% of them detected only once. Jointly, the top ten make up under 0.6% of the sample. Sequenced sample: memory CD4+ T cells from PBMCs. The intended sense of this specimen's cell subset or site label: CD45RA-negative fraction. These receptors all come from a man aged 18 to 30 in good health. Some clones in this sample may be carry-over from other donors' samples.

This rearrangement joins TRBV6-1 to TRBJ1-5; D is uncertain. Germline V CDR1 and CDR2: MNHNS, SASEGT. Between the trimmed V and J ends, which lost 7 bases and 0 bases, there was a span of 10 bases. The CDR3 extends over 14 amino acids. CDR3 residues: CASIPVVSNQPQHF. CDR3 in DNA: TGTGCCAGCATCCCAGTAGTTAGCAATCAGCCCCAGCATTTT.

The chain carries TRBV28 and TRBJ2-1; TRBD1 matches 9 bases. Germline V CDR1 and CDR2: MDHEN, SYDVKM. There are 12 residues in the CDR3. Trimming removed 8 bases from V and 7 bases from J; junction bases left unmatched: 3. CDR3 bases: TGTGCCAGCCGGGACAGGGTTAATGAGCAGTTCTTC. Residues: CASRDRVNEQFF.

This rearrangement joins TRBV4-2 to TRBJ2-3; 13 bases match TRBD2. V was pared by 4 bases and J by 4 bases, with 11 bases of the junction left unmatched. CDR3 length equals 18 residues. Looked up from germline, CDR1 is LGHNA and CDR2 is YNFKEQ. The CDR3 DNA sequence: TGTGCCAGCAGCCGTCGGACTAGCGGGAGTCCCCCCCCAGATACGCAGTATTTT. Amino acids: CASSRRTSGSPPPDTQYF.

This clone was counted only a few times. The same CDR3 arises from other DNA sequences in this sample as well. The chain joins TRBV14 to TRBJ1-2, with TRBD1 as a possible D gene (5 bases). CDR1 is SGHDN, CDR2 FVKESK, per germline. Trimming removed 2 bases at V and 2 bases at J, with 6 bases between. This CDR3 spans 13 amino acids. CDR3 DNA sequence: TGTGCCAGCAGCCAACAGGGCAACTATGGCTACACCTTC. Its protein is CASSQQGNYGYTF. Full variable domain (rest looked up from reference TRBV14 and TRBJ1-2): EAGVTQFPSHSVIEKGQTVTLRCDPISGHDNLYWYRRVMGKEIKFLLHFVKESKQDESGMPNNRFLAERTGGTYSTLKVQPAELEDSGVYFCASSQQGNYGYTFGSGTRLTVV.

The chain has TRBV28 and TRBJ1-5; D is undetermined. Germline-derived CDR1 and CDR2 are MDHEN and SYDVKM. This CDR3 has 15 amino acids. Trimming stripped 10 bases from V and 2 bases from J, with 18 bases between. CDR3 DNA: TGTGCCACCTCAGGTGGAGGGATCGGCAATCAGCCCCAGCATTTT. Protein: CATSGGGIGNQPQHF.

The chain recombines TRBV5-4 with TRBJ2-3, with D tentatively TRBD2 (5 bases). Trimming left V 0 bases short and J 4 bases short, with 9 bases between. The CDR3 loop spans 14 amino acids. CDR1 SGHNT and CDR2 YYREEE come from the germline V gene (reference sequence). The CDR3 nucleotides read TGTGCCAGCAGCTTGGTTGAGGAGGCAGATACGCAGTATTTT. Protein product: CASSLVEEADTQYF.

This clone was counted between two and nine times. The chain has TRBV29-1 and TRBJ2-5; weak D call: TRBD2 (5 bases). This CDR3 has 10 residues. Trimming shortened V by 4 bases and J by 13 bases, and 13 bases separated the two germline ends. Germline CDR1 SQVTM, CDR2 ANQGSEA. The CDR3 here is CSVVSRGPYF. In nucleotides, the CDR3 is TGCAGCGTTGTCTCGAGAGGGCCGTACTTC.

The rearrangement joins TRBV28 to TRBJ2-7; D possibly corresponds to TRBD1 (6 bases). Trimming pared 6 bases from V and 3 bases from J, leaving 18 bases between. Germline CDR1 and CDR2: MDHEN and SYDVKM. This CDR3 has 15 amino acids. Here the CDR3 reads CASSPGQPGLYEQYF. The CDR3 coding sequence is TGTGCCAGCAGCCCGGGACAACCGGGCCTCTACGAGCAGTACTTC. The whole variable domain, remainder taken from reference TRBV28 and TRBJ2-7, is DVKVTQSSRYLVKRTGEKVFLECVQDMDHENMFWYRQDPGLGLRLIYFSYDVKMKEKGDIPEGYSVSREKKERFSLILESASTNQTSMYLCASSPGQPGLYEQYFGPGTRLTVT.